The 16 T cell receptor beta chains below were found in one sample sequenced in a study of T-cell memory formation after mild COVID-19. TCRdb independently ran MiXCR on the 5' RACE reads; one entry per CDR3 protein. The sample lists approximately 350,000 distinct CDR3 sequences, roughly 13% seen once, with about a fifth in the top ten. Sample: PBMCs or a T cell subset sorted from them (not recorded which). All receptors come from a man between 18 and 35 years old who had mild COVID-19 (a few samples of this study predate the infection). Cell type and time point are not known.

This clonotype turned up a few times. This rearrangement joins TRBV7-2 to TRBJ2-1; D may be TRBD2 (6 bases). Germline CDR1 SGHTA, CDR2 FQGNSA. This CDR3 spans 13 amino acids. Trimming shortened V by 1 base and J by 10 bases, and 11 bases separated the two germline ends. The CDR3 loop reads CASSLGRGLEQFF. DNA for the CDR3: TGTGCCAGCAGCTTAGGCCGAGGACTAGAGCAGTTCTTC.

There are a few counts of this clonotype. This sequence joins TRBV18 and TRBJ2-5, with 9 bases that match TRBD1. J gave up 4 bases and V 1 base, and 4 bases lay outside the gene matches. The CDR3 runs to 15 residues. Germline loops: CDR1 KGHSH, CDR2 LQKENI. The CDR3 spells CASSPRWGQGETQYF. The DNA of the CDR3 is TGTGCCAGCTCACCACGATGGGGACAGGGAGAGACCCAGTACTTC.

The rearrangement joins TRBV7-8 to TRBJ2-7; D might be TRBD1 (6 bases). Germline V gives CDR1 SGHVS, CDR2 FQNEAQ. Trimming pared 3 bases from V and 1 base from J, leaving 7 bases between. The CDR3 is 13 residues long. The CDR3 spells CASSFTGSYEQYV. CDR3 DNA sequence: TGTGCCAGCAGCTTCACAGGGTCCTACGAGCAGTACGTC.

Of note for this clonotype: One junction end disagrees with the germline gene, perhaps due to a read error. The J gene is TRBJ1-5, the V gene TRBV5-6; D gene unclear. The CDR3 has 13 amino acids. Germline V gene data show CDR1 as SGHDT and CDR2 as YYEEEE. The CDR3 DNA follows: TGTGCCAGCAGCTTCGGCAGCAAACAGCCCCAGCATTTT. This translates into CASSFGSKQPQHF.

In this sample, this clonotype turned up many times. This chain uses TRBV2 with TRBJ2-5; possibly TRBD1 for D (5 bases). This CDR3 comprises 13 residues. Germline CDR1 reads SNHLY; CDR2 reads FYNNEI. With 7 bases removed from V and 4 bases from J, the gap between germline ends came to 13 bases. The CDR3 protein is CASKGKWLETQYF. In DNA form, the CDR3 reads TGTGCCAGCAAGGGGAAATGGCTAGAGACCCAGTACTTC.

The genes are TRBV7-3 and TRBJ2-1; a weak D match, TRBD2 (7 bases). V was trimmed by 1 base and J by 4 bases, leaving 14 bases between them. Germline V gene sequence: CDR1 SGHTA, CDR2 FQGTGA. CDR3 size: 16 residues. The CDR3, as DNA: TGTGCCAGCAGCTTAAGTCGGGGGGCGGGTTACAATGAGCAGTTCTTC. This sequence encodes CASSLSRGAGYNEQFF.

The chain joins TRBV7-6 to TRBJ2-5; 11 positions agree with TRBD1. Germline V CDR1 and CDR2: SGHVS, FNYEAQ. Trimming took 5 bases from V and 6 from J; bases not matched to a gene: 5. CDR3 length equals 14 residues. CDR3 DNA: TGTGCCAGCAGCGCGGACAGGGGGCCTAAGACCCAGTACTTC. This gives the protein CASSADRGPKTQYF.

The chain couples TRBV12-3 or TRBV12-4 to TRBJ2-2; D is uncertain. The V end lost 2 bases, the J end lost 5 bases, and 9 bases lay between the germline ends. CDR3 size: 14 residues. In nucleotides, the CDR3 is TGTGCCAGCAGTTTATGGGATGGGACCGGGGAGCTGTTTTTT. Translation gives CASSLWDGTGELFF.

This clonotype has only a few counts. The J gene is TRBJ1-2, the V gene TRBV20-1; D might be TRBD1 (6 bases). Trimming pared 6 bases from V and 2 bases from J, leaving 10 bases between. The CDR3 has 12 residues. The germline gives CDR1 DFQATT, CDR2 SNEGSKA (reference sequence). The CDR3: CSALGQNYGYTF. In nucleotides, the CDR3 is TGCAGTGCCCTCGGACAGAACTATGGCTACACCTTC.

Only a few counts were recorded for this clonotype. The chain couples TRBV12-3 or TRBV12-4 to TRBJ1-6, with 7 bases matching TRBD1. The trim removed 6 bases at V and 8 bases at J, leaving 7 bases unmatched. The length of the CDR3 is 14 residues. CDR3 residues: CASRRQGGDSPLHF. In nucleotides, the CDR3 is TGTGCCAGCAGACGACAGGGAGGGGATTCACCCCTCCACTTT.

This clonotype was counted ten times or more. The chain couples TRBV20-1 to TRBJ1-5; possibly TRBD1 for D (6 bases). Trimming took 1 base from V and 14 from J, leaving 15 bases between them. CDR1 and CDR2 (germline): DFQATT, SNEGSKA (reference sequence). CDR3 length: 12 residues. The CDR3 spells CSARGQGPRKHF. The CDR3 nucleotides read TGCAGTGCTAGAGGGCAGGGGCCCCGAAAGCATTTT.

This clonotype occurred a few times. The chain has TRBV15 and TRBJ2-2, with TRBD1 as a possible D gene (6 bases). Trimming removed 0 bases at V and 3 bases at J, with 17 bases between. The CDR3 runs 18 residues. Germline V gives CDR1 LNHNV, CDR2 YYDKDF (reference sequence). The CDR3 region has the DNA TGTGCCACCAGCAGAGATCGGAAGGACAGCCTTTACACCGGGGAGCTGTTTTTT. This gives the protein CATSRDRKDSLYTGELFF.

The gene calls are TRBV5-1 and TRBJ1-1; D is possibly TRBD1 (5 bases). The germline gives CDR1 SGHRS, CDR2 YFSETQ. The V end was cut by 4 bases, the J end by 4 bases, with 17 bases between. The CDR3 is 15 residues long. The DNA for the CDR3 is TGCGCCAGCAGCCGCCTCAGGGTTAGGGGCACTGAAGCTTTCTTT. It translates to CASSRLRVRGTEAFF.

This clonotype turned up a few times. V gene TRBV7-9 combines with J gene TRBJ2-4; D is uncertain. V gave up 1 base and J gave up 5 bases, with 9 bases separating them. The CDR3 consists of 14 residues. Germline-derived CDR1 and CDR2 are SEHNR and FQNEAQ (reference sequence). In DNA, the CDR3 is TGTGCCAGCAGCTTAGTAGCCAGAGAAAACATTCAGTACTTC. As protein: CASSLVARENIQYF.

This clonotype appeared a few times. V usage is TRBV9 and J usage is TRBJ2-3, with no clear D. Deletions cut 0 bases from V and 6 bases from J, with 5 bases between. Germline V CDR1 and CDR2: SGDLS, YYNGEE. The CDR3 runs to 12 residues. This CDR3 is CASSVGLDTQYF. CDR3 nucleotide sequence: TGTGCCAGCAGCGTAGGCCTCGATACGCAGTATTTT.

The chain employs TRBV28 and TRBJ2-1; D is unresolved. This CDR3 spans 16 amino acids. V shed 2 bases and J shed 1 base, with 12 bases lying between them. Germline loops: CDR1 MDHEN, CDR2 SYDVKM. CDR3 bases: TGTGCCAGCAGTTTAGTAGGCAGGCCTTCCTACAATGAGCAGTTCTTC. Its protein product is CASSLVGRPSYNEQFF.